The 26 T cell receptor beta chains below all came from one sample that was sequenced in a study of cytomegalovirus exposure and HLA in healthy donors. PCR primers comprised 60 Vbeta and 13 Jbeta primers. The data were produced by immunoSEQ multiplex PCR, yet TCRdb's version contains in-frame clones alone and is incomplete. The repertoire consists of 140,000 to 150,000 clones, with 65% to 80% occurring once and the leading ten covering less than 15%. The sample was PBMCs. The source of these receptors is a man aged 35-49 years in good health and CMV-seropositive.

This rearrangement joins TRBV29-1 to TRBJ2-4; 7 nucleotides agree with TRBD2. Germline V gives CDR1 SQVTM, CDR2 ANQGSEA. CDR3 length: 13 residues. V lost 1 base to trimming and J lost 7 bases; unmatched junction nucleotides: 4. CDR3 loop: CSVEAAGRNIQYF. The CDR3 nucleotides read TGCAGCGTTGAAGCAGCGGGGCGGAACATTCAGTACTTC.

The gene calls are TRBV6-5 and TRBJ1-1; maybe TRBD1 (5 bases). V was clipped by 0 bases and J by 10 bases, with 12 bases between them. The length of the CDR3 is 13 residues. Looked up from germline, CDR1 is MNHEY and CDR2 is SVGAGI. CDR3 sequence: CASSYSRQKTAFF. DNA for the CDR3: TGTGCCAGCAGTTACTCGCGACAGAAAACAGCTTTCTTT.

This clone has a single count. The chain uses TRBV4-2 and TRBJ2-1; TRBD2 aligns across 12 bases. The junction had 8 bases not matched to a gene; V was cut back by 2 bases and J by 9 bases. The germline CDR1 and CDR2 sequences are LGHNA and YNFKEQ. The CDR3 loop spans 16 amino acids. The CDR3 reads CASSQSQTSGRSEQFF. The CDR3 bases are TGTGCCAGCAGCCAATCGCAGACTAGCGGGAGAAGTGAGCAGTTCTTC.

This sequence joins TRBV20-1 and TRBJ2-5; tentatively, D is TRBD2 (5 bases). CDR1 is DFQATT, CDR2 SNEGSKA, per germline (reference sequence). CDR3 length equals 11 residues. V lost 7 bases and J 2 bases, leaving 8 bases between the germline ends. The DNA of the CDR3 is TGCAGTGGGAGGACGCAAGAGACCCAGTACTTC. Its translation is CSGRTQETQYF.

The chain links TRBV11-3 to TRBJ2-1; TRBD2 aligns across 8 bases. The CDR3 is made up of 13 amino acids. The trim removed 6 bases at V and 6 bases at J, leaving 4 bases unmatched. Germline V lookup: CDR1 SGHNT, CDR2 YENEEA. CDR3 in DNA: TGTGCCAGCAGTCCCGGGACTAGCAATGAGCAGTTCTTC. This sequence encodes CASSPGTSNEQFF.

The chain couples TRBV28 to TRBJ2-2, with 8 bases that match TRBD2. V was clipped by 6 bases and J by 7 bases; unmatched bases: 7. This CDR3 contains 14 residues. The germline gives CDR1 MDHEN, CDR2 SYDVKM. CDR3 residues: CASRGLASGGELFF. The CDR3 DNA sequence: TGTGCCAGCAGAGGACTAGCTTCGGGCGGGGAGCTGTTTTTT.

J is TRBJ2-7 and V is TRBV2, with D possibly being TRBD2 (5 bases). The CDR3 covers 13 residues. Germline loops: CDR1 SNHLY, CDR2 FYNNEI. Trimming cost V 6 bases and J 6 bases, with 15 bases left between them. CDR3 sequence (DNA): TGTGCCAGCAGAGGGATGGTAGCGAGCGAGCAGTACTTC. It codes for CASRGMVASEQYF.

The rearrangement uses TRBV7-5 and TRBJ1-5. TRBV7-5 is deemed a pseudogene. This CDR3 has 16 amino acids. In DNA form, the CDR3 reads TGTGTCAGAAGCGGAGGGGCATATCGTGGCAATCAGCCCCAGCATTTT. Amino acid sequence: CVRSGGAYRGNQPQHF.

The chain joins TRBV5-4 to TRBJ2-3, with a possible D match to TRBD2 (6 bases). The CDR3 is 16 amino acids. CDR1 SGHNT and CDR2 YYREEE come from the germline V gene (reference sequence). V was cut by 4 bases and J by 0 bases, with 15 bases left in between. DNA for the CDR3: TGTGCCAGCAGCCACCCTAGGGGAGGTAGCACAGATACGCAGTATTTT. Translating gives CASSHPRGGSTDTQYF.

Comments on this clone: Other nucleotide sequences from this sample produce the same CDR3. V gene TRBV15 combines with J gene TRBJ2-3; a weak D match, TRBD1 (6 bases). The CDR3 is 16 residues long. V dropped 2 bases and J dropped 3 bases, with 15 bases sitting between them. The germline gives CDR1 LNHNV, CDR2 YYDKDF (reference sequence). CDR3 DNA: TGTGCCACCAGCAGAAACAGGGCAGGAGGTACAGATACGCAGTATTTT. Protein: CATSRNRAGGTDTQYF.

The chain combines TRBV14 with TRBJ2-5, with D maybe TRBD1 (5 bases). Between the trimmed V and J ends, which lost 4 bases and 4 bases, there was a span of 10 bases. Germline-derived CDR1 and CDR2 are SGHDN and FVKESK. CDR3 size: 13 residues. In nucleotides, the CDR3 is TGTGCCAGCAGCCCCCGGCAGGGAGAGACCCAGTACTTC. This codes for CASSPRQGETQYF.

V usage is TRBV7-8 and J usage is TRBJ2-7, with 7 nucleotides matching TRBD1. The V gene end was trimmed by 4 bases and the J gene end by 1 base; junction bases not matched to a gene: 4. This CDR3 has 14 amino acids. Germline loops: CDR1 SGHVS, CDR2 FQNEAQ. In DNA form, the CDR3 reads TGTGCCAGCAGCTCGGGACAGACTTCCTACGAGCAGTACTTC. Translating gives CASSSGQTSYEQYF.

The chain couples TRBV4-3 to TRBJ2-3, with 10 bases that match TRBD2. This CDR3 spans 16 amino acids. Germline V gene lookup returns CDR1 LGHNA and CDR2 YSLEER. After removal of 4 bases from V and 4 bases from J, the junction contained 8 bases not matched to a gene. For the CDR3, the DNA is TGCGCCAGCAGCCGGGGGGCTAGCGGGAGTCCAGATACGCAGTATTTT. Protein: CASSRGASGSPDTQYF.

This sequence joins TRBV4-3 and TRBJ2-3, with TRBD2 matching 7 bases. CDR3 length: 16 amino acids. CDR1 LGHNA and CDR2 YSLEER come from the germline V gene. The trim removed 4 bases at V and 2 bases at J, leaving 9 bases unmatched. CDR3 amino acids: CASSPLGGGATDTQYF. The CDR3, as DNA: TGCGCCAGCAGCCCCCTGGGGGGAGGGGCCACAGATACGCAGTATTTT.

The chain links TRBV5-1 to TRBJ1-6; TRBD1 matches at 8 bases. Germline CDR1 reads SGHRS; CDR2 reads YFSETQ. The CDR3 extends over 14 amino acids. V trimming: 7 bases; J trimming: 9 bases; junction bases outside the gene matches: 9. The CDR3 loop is CASRETGEISPLHF. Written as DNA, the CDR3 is TGCGCCAGCCGAGAGACAGGGGAGATTTCACCCCTCCACTTT.

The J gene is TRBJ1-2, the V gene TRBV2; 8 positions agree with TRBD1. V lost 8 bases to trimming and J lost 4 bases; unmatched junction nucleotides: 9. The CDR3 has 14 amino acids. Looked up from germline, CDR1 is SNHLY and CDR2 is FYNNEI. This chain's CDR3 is CASYLDRAFYGYTF. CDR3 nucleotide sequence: TGTGCCAGCTATCTGGACAGGGCCTTCTATGGCTACACCTTC.

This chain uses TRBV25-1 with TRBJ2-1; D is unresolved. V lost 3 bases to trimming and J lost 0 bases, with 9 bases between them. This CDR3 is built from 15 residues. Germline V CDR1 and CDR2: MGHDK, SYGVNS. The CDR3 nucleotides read TGTGCCAGCAGTGATAGTGGCGGCTCCTACAATGAGCAGTTCTTC. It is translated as CASSDSGGSYNEQFF. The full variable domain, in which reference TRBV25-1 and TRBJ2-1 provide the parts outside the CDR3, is EADIYQTPRYLVIGTGKKITLECSQTMGHDKMYWYQQDPGMELHLIHYSYGVNSTEKGDLSSESTVSRIRTEHFPLTLESARPSHTSQYLCASSDSGGSYNEQFFGPGTRLTVL.

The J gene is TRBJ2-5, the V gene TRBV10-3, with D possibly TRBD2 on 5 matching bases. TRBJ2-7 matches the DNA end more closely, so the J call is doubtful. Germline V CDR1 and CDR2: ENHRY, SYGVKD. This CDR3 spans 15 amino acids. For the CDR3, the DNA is TGTGCCATCAGAGCGGCCCCGGACGCATCCTACGAGCAGTACTTC. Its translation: CAIRAAPDASYEQYF.

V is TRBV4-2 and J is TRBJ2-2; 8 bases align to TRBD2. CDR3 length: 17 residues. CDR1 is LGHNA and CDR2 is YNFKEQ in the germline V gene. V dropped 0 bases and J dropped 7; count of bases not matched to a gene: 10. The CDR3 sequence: CASSQERQRELNGELFF. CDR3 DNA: TGTGCCAGCAGCCAAGAGAGGCAGCGGGAGTTAAACGGGGAGCTGTTTTTT.

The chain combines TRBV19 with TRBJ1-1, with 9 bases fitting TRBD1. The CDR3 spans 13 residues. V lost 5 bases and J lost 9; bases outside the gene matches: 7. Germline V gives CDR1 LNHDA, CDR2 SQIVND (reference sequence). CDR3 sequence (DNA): TGTGCCAGTAGTCCCGGGACAGGGACGCAAGCTTTCTTT. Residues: CASSPGTGTQAFF.

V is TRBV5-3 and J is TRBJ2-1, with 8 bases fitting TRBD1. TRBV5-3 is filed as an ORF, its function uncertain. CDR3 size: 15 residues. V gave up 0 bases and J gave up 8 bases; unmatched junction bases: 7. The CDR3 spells CARSLGKQQGDEQFF. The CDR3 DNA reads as TGTGCCAGAAGCTTGGGTAAACAACAGGGGGATGAGCAGTTCTTC.

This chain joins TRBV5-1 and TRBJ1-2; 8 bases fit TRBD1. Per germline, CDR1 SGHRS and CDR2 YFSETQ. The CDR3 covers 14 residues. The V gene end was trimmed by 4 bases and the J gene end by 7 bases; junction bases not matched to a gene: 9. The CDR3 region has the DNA TGCGCCAGCAGCACGAGAGGACAGGGTGGTGGCTACACCTTC. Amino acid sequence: CASSTRGQGGGYTF.

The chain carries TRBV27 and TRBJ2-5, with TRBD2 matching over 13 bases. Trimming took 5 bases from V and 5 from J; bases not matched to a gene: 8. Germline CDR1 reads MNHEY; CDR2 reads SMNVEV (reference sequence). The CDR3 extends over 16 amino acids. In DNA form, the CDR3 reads TGTGCCAGCAGTCCGAGGACTAGCGGGAGAGTGGAGACCCAGTACTTC. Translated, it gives CASSPRTSGRVETQYF.

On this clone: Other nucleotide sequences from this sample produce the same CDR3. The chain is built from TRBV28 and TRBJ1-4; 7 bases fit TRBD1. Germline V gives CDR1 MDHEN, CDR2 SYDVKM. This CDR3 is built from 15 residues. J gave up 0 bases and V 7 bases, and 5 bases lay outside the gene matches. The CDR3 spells CASTLRGATNEKLFF. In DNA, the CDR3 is TGTGCCAGCACCCTCAGGGGGGCAACTAATGAAAAACTGTTTTTT.

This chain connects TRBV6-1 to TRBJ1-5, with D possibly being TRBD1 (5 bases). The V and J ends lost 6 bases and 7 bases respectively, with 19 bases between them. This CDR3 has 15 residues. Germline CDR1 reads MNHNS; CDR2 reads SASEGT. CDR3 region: CASRSVGLGGQPQHF. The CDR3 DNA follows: TGTGCCAGCAGGTCCGTCGGGTTGGGGGGACAGCCCCAGCATTTT.

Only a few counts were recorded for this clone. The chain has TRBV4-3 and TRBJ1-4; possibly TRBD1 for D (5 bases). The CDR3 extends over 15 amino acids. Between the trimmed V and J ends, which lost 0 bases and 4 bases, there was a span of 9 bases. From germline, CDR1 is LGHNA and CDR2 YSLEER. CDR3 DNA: TGCGCCAGCAGCCAAGATCACAGGAGTAATGAAAAACTGTTTTTT. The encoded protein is CASSQDHRSNEKLFF.